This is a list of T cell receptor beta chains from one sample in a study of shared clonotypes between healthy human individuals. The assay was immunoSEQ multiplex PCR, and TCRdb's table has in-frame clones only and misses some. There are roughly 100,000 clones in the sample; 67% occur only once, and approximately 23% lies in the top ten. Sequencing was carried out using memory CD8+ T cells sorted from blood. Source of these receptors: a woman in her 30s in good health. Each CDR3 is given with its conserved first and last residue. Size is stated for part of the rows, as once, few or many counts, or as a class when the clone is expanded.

CASSVLGGQGGTDTQYF	TRBJ2-3	few	TRBV28
CASSSEGPAYEQYF	TRBJ2-7	once	TRBV5-4
CASSQYRGPKETQYF	TRBJ2-5	once	TRBV5-6
CASSRSYEQYF	TRBJ2-7	.	TRBV7-9
CASSQLRLAGGSTDTQYF	TRBJ2-3	.	TRBV4-1
CASSSLGRAEQFF	TRBJ2-1	few	TRBV27
CASSQGTTISYEQYF	TRBJ2-7	few	TRBV4-2
CASARDSSYNEQFF	TRBJ2-1	.	TRBV12-5
CASSQVSILAQTYEQYF	.	.	TRBV4-1
CASSSDYEQYF	TRBJ2-7	.	TRBV18
CASSLIERTDTQYF	TRBJ2-3	.	TRBV27